The 6 T cell receptor beta chains below come from one sample, sequenced in a study of shared clonotypes between healthy human individuals. Some clones are missing from TCRdb's copy, which holds only in-frame ones; the method was immunoSEQ multiplex PCR. Of 800,000 to 1,200,000 clones in the sample, around 78% were seen once. Input material: memory CD4+ T cells from PBMCs. Subset denoted: CD45RA-negative fraction. The receptors shown here come from a man aged 18 to 30 in good health. Some clones in this sample may be carry-over from other donors' samples.

CDR3 loop: CASSPPTAPYEQYF. The CDR3 DNA reads as TGTGCCAGCTCACCACCCACGGCTCCCTACGAGCAGTACTTC. The rearrangement links TRBV18 to TRBJ2-7; no definite D call. Germline V CDR1 and CDR2: KGHSH, LQKENI. The V gene lost 0 bases and the J gene lost 2 bases, with 8 bases spanning the gap. The length of the CDR3 is 14 residues.

V and J are TRBV18 and TRBJ1-3; TRBD1 might be the D (5 bases). CDR1 and CDR2 (germline): KGHSH, LQKENI. The CDR3 has 13 residues. Trimming pared 2 bases from V and 7 bases from J, leaving 9 bases between. The CDR3 sequence is CASSPGGINTIYF. CDR3 sequence (DNA): TGTGCCAGCTCACCAGGGGGTATCAACACCATATATTTT. The whole variable domain, filled in from reference TRBV18 and TRBJ1-3, reads NAGVMQNPRHLVRRRGQEARLRCSPMKGHSHVYWYRQLPEEGLKFMVYLQKENIIDESGMPKERFSAEFPKEGPSILRIQQVVRGDSAAYFCASSPGGINTIYFGEGSWLTVV.

Note on this clone: At the DNA level, this CDR3 is encoded by other sequences in the same sample as well. The J gene is TRBJ2-7, the V gene TRBV6-5; a weak D match, TRBD1 (6 bases). Germline V gene sequence: CDR1 MNHEY, CDR2 SVGAGI. Trimming left V 0 bases short and J 2 bases short, with 11 bases between. The CDR3 loop spans 15 amino acids. CDR3 sequence reads: CASSYSGQGTYEQYF. CDR3 in DNA: TGTGCCAGCAGTTACTCGGGGCAGGGGACCTACGAGCAGTACTTC.

The DNA for the CDR3 is TGTGCCAGCAGTTCCAGTCCCGGGGGGAATGAGCAGTTCTTC. Translating gives CASSSSPGGNEQFF. The chain uses TRBV6-5 and TRBJ2-1; 7 bases align to TRBD2. V was pared by 4 bases and J by 7 bases, with 7 bases of the junction left unmatched. CDR3 length equals 14 residues. Germline CDR1 is MNHEY and CDR2 is SVGAGI.

This clone was recorded many times. The rearrangement uses TRBV4-2 and TRBJ1-2; D gene unclear. With 4 bases removed from V and 2 bases from J, the gap between germline ends came to 11 bases. This CDR3 comprises 14 residues. The V gene's germline CDR1 is LGHNA and CDR2 YNFKEQ. CDR3 residues: CASSLTPSNYGYTF. The CDR3 nucleotides read TGTGCCAGCAGCCTTACCCCAAGCAACTATGGCTACACCTTC.

The V call is TRBV4-2, the J call TRBJ1-4; no reliable D call. Trimming removed 4 bases from V and 4 bases from J, with 25 bases in between. Germline CDR1 LGHNA, CDR2 YNFKEQ. The CDR3 covers 19 residues. CDR3 residues: CASSPLGSSSRPDNEKLFF. CDR3 in DNA: TGTGCCAGCAGCCCTTTAGGAAGCTCTTCCCGGCCCGATAATGAAAAACTGTTTTTT.